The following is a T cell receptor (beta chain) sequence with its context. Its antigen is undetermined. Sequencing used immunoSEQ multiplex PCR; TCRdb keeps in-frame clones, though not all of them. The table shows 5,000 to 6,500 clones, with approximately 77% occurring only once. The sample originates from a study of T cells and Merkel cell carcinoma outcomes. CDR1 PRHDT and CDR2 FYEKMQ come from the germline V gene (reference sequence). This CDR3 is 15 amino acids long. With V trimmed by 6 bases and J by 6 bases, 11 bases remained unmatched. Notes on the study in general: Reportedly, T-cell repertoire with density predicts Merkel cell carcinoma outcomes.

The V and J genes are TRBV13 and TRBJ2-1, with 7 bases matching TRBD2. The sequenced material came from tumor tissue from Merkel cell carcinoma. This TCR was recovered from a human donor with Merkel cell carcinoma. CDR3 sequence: CASSPLGRESNEQFF. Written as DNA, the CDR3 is TGTGCCAGCAGTCCCCTGGGGCGGGAGTCCAATGAGCAGTTCTTC.